This TCR beta chain was identified in a study of cytomegalovirus exposure and HLA in healthy donors. Study-wide findings and caveats: As a later analysis showed, a missense DCLRE1C variant was linked to trimming of TCR beta V- and J-genes. Data from an earlier analysis indicated that most TCR beta V segments were productive either about 87% or about 30% of the time.

Concerning this clone itself: Its antigen is not identified.

The PCR contained 60 Vbeta and 13 Jbeta primers. Here immunoSEQ multiplex PCR was the method, and the copy in TCRdb shows in-frame clones only, minus some. The repertoire holds 95,000 to 150,000 clones, with roughly 80% as singletons. Sequenced input: PBMCs. The sequence was collected from a young man in good health and CMV-seropositive.

The CDR3 region is CASSRTSGLETQYF. DNA of the CDR3: TGTGCCAGCAGCCGGACTAGCGGGTTAGAGACCCAGTACTTC. The chain has TRBV2 and TRBJ2-5; 11 bases are a match to TRBD2. CDR1 and CDR2 (germline): SNHLY, FYNNEI. This CDR3 has 14 residues. Trimming removed 6 bases from V and 4 bases from J; junction bases left unmatched: 4.